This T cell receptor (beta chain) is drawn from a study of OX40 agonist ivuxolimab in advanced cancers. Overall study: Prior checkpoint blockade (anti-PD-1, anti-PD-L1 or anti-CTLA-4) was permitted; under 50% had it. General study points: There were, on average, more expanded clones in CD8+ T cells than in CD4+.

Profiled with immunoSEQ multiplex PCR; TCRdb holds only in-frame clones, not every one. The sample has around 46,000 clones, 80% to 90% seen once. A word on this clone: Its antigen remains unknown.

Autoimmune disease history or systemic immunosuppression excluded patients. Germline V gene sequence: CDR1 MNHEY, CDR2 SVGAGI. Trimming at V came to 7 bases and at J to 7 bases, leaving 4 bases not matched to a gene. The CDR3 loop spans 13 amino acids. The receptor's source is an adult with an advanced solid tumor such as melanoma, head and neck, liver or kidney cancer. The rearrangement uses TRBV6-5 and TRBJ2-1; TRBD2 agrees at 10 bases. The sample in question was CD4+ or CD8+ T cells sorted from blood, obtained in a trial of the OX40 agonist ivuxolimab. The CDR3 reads CASTAGGQNEQFF. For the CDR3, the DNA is TGTGCCAGCACAGCGGGGGGGCAAAATGAGCAGTTCTTC.